This T cell receptor beta chain was found in a study of identical twins. TCRdb re-analysed the 5' RACE reads in MiXCR, keeping a single row per CDR3 protein. The sample includes 400,000 to 550,000 distinct CDR3 sequences, around 15% of them seen just once. The CDR3 has 15 residues. V was clipped by 0 bases and J by 5 bases; unmatched bases: 6. This sample also belongs to another study, concerning yellow fever vaccine responses in identical twins.

Sequencing was done on a sample of CD4+ T cells sorted from blood. This receptor was obtained from a woman under 30 in good health. J is TRBJ2-5 and V is TRBV12-3 or TRBV12-4; TRBD2 matches 7 bases. In DNA form, the CDR3 reads TGTGCCAGCAGTTTAGCACGGGGAGGGCTTGAGACCCAGTACTTC. Its translation: CASSLARGGLETQYF.